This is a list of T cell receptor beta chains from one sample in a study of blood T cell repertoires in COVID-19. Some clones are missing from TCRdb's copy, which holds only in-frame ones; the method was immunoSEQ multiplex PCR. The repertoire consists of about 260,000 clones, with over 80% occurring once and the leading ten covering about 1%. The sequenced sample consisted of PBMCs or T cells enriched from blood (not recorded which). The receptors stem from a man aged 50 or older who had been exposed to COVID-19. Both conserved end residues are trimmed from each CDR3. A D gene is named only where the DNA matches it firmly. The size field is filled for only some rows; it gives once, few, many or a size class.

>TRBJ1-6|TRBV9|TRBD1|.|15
ASSAYTGGSYNSPLH
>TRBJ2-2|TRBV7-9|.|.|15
ASSLGWRDPNTGELF
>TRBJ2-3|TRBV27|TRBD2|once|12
ASSSSGGTDTQY
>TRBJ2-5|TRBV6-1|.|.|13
ASSEVGTKQETQY
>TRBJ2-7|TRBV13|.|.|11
ASSLPGTYEQY
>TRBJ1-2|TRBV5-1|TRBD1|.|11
ASSPTGVYGYT
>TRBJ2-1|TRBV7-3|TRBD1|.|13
ASSHGTVGGEEQF
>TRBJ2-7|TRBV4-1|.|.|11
ASSIGADYEQY
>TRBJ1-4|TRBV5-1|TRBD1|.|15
ASSLGWTGGTNEKLF
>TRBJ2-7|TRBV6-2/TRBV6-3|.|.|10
ASSYSTGPQY
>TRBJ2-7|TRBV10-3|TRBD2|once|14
AISRSWTSGSYEQY
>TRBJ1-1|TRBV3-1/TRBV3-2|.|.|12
ASSQVRGYTEAF
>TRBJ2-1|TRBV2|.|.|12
ATEQGSSYNEQF
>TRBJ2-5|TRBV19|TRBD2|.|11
ASTPRGGETQY
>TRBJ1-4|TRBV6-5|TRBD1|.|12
ASSRGQGVEKLF
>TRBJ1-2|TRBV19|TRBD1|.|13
ASTSPTGVDYGYT
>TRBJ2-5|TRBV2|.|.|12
ASRDRTVFGTQY
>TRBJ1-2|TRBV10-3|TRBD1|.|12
AISQDREGYGYT
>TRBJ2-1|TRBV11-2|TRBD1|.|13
ASSTPGQGDGEQF
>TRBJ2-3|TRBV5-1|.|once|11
ASSSLNLDTQY
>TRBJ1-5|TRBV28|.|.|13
ASSLQDYSNQPQH
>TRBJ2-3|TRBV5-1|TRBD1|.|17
ASTAVAYYRGRRTDTQY
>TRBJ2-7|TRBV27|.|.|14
ASSSYREGGTYEQY
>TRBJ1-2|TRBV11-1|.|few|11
ASSRRTRDGYT
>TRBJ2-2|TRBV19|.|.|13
ASSIGQGIPGELF
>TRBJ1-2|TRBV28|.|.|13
ASSLDTRGIYGYT
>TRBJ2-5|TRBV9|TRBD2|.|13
ASSVGGGASETQY
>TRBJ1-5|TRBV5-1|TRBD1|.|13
ASSRGQGQNQPQH
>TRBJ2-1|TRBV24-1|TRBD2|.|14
ATSDITSGSNNEQF
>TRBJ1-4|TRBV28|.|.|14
ASSLWRGGDSEKLF
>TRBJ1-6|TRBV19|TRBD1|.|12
ASSLGQVISPLH
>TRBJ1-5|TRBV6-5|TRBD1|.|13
ASRKGTGEYQPQH
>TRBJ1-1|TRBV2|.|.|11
ASSAEQGTEAF
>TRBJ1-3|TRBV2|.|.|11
ASKLRSGNTIY
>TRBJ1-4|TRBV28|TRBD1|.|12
ASQSGTRQGELF
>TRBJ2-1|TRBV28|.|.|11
ASRGGLYNEQF
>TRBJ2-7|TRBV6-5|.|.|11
ASRVRGHYEQY
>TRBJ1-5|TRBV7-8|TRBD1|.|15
ASSLALAGTEGQPQH
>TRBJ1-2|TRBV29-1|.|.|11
SVYDILGYGYT
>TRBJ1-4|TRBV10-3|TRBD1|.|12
AISSTGTNEKLF
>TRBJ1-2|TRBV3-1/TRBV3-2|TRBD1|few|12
ASSQGGTGRGYT
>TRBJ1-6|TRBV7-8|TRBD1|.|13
ASSLGGTGDSPLH
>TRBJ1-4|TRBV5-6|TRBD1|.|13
ASSLLQGAREKLF
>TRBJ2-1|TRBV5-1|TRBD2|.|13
ASSLGTSGNNEQF
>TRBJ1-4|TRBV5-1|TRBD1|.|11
ASSGGQGEKLF
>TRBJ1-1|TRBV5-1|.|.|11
ASSPTLDTEAF
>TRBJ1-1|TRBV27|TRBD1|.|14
ASSLYTGGYDTEAF
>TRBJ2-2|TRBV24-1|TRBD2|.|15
ATKGTSGRNGTGELF
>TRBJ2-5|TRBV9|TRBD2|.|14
ASSVGSGRIGETQY
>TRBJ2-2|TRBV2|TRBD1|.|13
ASSLDRGFAGELF
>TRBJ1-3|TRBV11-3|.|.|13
ASSARSSSGNTIY
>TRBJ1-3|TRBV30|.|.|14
AWSLRGVGAGNTIY
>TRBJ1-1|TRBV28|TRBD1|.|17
ASSPPWGQIYLSSTEAF
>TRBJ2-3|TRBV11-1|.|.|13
ASSSRDTWADTQY
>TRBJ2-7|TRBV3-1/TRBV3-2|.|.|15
ASSQGPQGQGGYEQY
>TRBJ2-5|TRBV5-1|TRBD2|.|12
ASSRRLAQETQY
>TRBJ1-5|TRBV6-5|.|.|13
ASSLGVSPYQPQH
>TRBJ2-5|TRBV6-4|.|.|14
ASSGSGVGRQETQY
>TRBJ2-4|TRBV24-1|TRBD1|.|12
ATSATTGANIQY